The source of this T cell receptor (beta chain) is a study of blood T cell repertoires in COVID-19. Study-wide context: Specimens from acute and convalescent COVID-19 originated in the United States, Italy and Spain. Sample material is recorded as cDNA or gDNA derived from T cells, B-cell-depleted T cells, or PBMCs.

Germline V lookup: CDR1 MNHNS, CDR2 SASEGT. The CDR3 totals 14 residues. TCRdb's table, derived via immunoSEQ multiplex PCR, lists solely in-frame clones and lacks some. The repertoire consists of about 250,000 clones, with 70% to 90% occurring once and the leading ten covering 3% to 3.5%. About this clone: The junction does not match germline at one end; this may be a read error.

This TCR was sampled from a man between 18 and 35 years old with active or convalescent COVID-19. Sequencing was performed on peripheral blood. V usage is TRBV6-1 and J usage is TRBJ2-1, with 8 bases fitting TRBD2. The CDR3 here is CASNEGTSGGEQFF. The CDR3 DNA reads as TGTGCCAGCAATGAAGGAACTAGCGGAGGTGAGCAGTTCTTC.